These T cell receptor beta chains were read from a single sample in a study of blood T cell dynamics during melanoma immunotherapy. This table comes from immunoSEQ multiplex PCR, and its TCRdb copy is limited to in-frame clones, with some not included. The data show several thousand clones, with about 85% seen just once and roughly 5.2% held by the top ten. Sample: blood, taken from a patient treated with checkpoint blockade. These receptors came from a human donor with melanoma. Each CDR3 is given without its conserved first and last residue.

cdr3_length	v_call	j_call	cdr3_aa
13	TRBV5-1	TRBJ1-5	ASSPDGTGKQPQH
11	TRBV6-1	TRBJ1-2	ASSEPEKYGYT
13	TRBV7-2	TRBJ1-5	ASSLGVGSNQPQH
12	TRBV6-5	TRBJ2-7	ASRFGTSGGAAY
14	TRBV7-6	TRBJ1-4	ASSPQGAPNYEKLF
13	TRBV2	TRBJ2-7	ASSEDGTAYYEQY
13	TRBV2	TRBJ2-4	ASRDSLLAKNIQY
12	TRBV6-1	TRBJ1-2	ASSEEAAIYGYT
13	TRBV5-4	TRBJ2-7	ASSPTSGGSYEQY
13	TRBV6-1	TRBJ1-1	ASSGQLGPDTEAF
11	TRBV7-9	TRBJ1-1	ASSLLDFTEAF
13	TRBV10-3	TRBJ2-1	AISEGQIYYNEQF
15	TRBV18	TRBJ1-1	ASSPYRAGGMNTEAF
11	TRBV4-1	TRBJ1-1	ASSLGEFTEAF
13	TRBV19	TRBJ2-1	ASSGGTSAYNEQF
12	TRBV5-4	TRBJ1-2	ASSSIRQEVGYT
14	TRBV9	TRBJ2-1	ASSVLSGRAFGEQF
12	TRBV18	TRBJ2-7	ASSTMGARNEQY
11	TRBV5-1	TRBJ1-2	ASRIQDNYGYT
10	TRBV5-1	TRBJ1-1	ASTASGTEAF
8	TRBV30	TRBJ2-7	AWTEPGQY
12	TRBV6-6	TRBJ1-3	ASSYSVSGNTIY
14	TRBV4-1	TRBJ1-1	ASSQSIDRVLTEAF
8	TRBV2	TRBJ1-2	ATWGFGYT
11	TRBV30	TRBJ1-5	AWSGQPGRPQH
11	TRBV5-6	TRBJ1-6	ASSLWEVRPLH
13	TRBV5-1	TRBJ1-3	ASSLGTGMLNTIY
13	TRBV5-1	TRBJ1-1	ASSLGTGSSTEAF
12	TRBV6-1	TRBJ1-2	ASNLGFANYGYT
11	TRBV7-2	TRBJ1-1	ASSYTWNTEAF
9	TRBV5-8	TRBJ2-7	ASSSAYEQY
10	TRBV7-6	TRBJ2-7	ASSLQGYEQY
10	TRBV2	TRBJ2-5	ASRGDGETQY
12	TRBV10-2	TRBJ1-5	ASSESQGYQPQH
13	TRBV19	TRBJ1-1	ASSTSDRGNTEAF
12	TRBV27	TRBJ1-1	ASSEGQLNTEAF
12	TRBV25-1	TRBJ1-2	ASSETGYGYGYT
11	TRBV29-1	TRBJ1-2	SAQDSISFGYT
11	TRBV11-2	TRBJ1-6	ASSSSYNSPLH
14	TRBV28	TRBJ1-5	ASSSPRVTSNQPQH
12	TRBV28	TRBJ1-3	ASSERNSGNTIY
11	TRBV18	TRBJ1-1	ASSRTQNTEAF
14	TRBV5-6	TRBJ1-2	ASSLYGQLAFYGYT
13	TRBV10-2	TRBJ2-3	ASSDLAGAADTQY
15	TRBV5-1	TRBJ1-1	ASSQTTGGLGNTEAF
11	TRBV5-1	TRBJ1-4	ASSLQTGEKLF
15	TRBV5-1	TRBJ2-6	ASSLDWGGSGANVLT
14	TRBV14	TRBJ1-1	ASSQDGMGGDTEAF
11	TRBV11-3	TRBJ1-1	ASSLDLSTEAF
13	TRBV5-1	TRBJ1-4	ASSLGGTVNEKLF
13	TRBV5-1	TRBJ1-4	ASSLAQLSNEKLF
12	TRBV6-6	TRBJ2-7	ASSYETSAYEQY
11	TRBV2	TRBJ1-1	ASSERGRIEAF
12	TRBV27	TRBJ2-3	ASSSREAVDTQY
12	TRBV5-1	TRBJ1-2	ASSLARTGYGYT
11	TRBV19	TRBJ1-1	ASSSGYTTEAF